Each of the 8 T cell receptor beta chains below was sequenced from the same sample in a study of blood T cell repertoires in COVID-19. Using immunoSEQ multiplex PCR, the repertoire was profiled, and TCRdb retains in-frame clones only, with some absent. The table shows hundreds of thousands of clones, with approximately 84% occurring only once. The sequenced sample consisted of peripheral blood. These receptor sequences come from a man over 45 with acute or convalescent COVID-19.

The chain combines TRBV7-8 with TRBJ1-1; TRBD1 aligns across 7 bases. The germline V gene has CDR1 SGHVS and CDR2 FQNEAQ. The CDR3 has 14 amino acids. V gave up 5 bases and J gave up 7 bases; unmatched junction bases: 10. The CDR3 DNA is TGTGCCAGCAGCCCCGGACAGGTCTTCTATGAAGCTTTCTTT. Residues: CASSPGQVFYEAFF.

This chain links TRBV2 with TRBJ1-2, with TRBD1 matching 7 bases. There are 14 residues in the CDR3. Germline V gives CDR1 SNHLY, CDR2 FYNNEI. The V and J ends lost 6 bases and 4 bases, in that order; junction bases with no gene match: 8. The CDR3 is CASRTRGVAYGYTF. The CDR3 nucleotides are TGTGCCAGCAGGACCAGGGGGGTAGCCTATGGCTACACCTTC.

The V call is TRBV6-1, the J call TRBJ1-5; no clear D. Trimming took off 0 bases at V and 6 bases at J, with 12 bases between the two ends. The CDR3 covers 15 residues. Germline lookup yields CDR1 MNHNS and CDR2 SASEGT. The CDR3 loop is CASSEALVVSQPQHF. CDR3 in DNA: TGTGCCAGCAGTGAAGCGCTAGTGGTAAGTCAGCCCCAGCATTTT.

This chain uses TRBV5-5 with TRBJ1-1, with D perhaps matching TRBD1 (6 bases). Trimming removed 4 bases from V and 2 bases from J, with 12 bases in between. Germline CDR1 is SGHKS and CDR2 is YYEKEE (reference sequence). This CDR3 contains 14 residues. The CDR3 loop is CASSQGSANTEAFF. In DNA, the CDR3 is TGTGCCAGCAGCCAGGGGAGTGCAAACACTGAAGCTTTCTTT.

This clone has only a few counts. V usage is TRBV5-4 and J usage is TRBJ2-1, with a possible D match to TRBD2 (8 bases). This CDR3 is built from 16 residues. The germline CDR1 and CDR2 sequences are SGHNT and YYREEE (reference sequence). V dropped 6 bases and J dropped 4 bases, with 20 bases sitting between them. In DNA form, the CDR3 reads TGTGCCAGCACCCAGGGGGGGACTAGTTATTACAATGAGCAGTTCTTC. This gives the protein CASTQGGTSYYNEQFF.

The V call is TRBV19, the J call TRBJ1-2, with TRBD1 matching over 10 bases. Trimming cost V 5 bases and J 8 bases; bases outside gene matches: 11. Germline values: CDR1 LNHDA, CDR2 SQIVND (reference sequence). The CDR3 has 15 residues. CDR3 DNA sequence: TGTGCCAGTAGTGGGGGACAGGGGATCGTTGGGGGCTACACCTTC. Protein product: CASSGGQGIVGGYTF.

This clone was seen a few times. V usage is TRBV5-6 and J usage is TRBJ1-1; 8 bases are a match to TRBD1. Per germline, CDR1 SGHDT and CDR2 YYEEEE. The CDR3 runs to 16 residues. Unmatched junction bases numbered 7, after V lost 2 bases and J lost 1 base. This CDR3 reads CASSLYGTGPNTEAFF. For the CDR3, the DNA is TGTGCCAGCAGCTTATACGGGACAGGCCCGAACACTGAAGCTTTCTTT.

V is TRBV6-5 and J is TRBJ1-2; no clear D gene. Germline V lookup: CDR1 MNHEY, CDR2 SVGAGI. This CDR3 is 13 amino acids long. V was shortened by 2 bases and J by 1 base, with 5 bases between the two germline ends. CDR3 DNA: TGTGCCAGCAGTTACGTCCTTAACTATGGCTACACCTTC. It is translated as CASSYVLNYGYTF.